Listed below are T cell receptor beta chains from one sample, sequenced in a study of T-cell memory formation after mild COVID-19. In TCRdb, the 5' RACE reads were re-called with MiXCR into one record per CDR3 protein. Counted here are 250,000 to 350,000 distinct CDR3 sequences, 15% to 20% occurring once; the ten biggest clones make up around 23%. Sequencing was carried out using PBMCs or a T cell subset sorted from them (not recorded which). Every receptor here comes from a man in his late teens or twenties who had mild COVID-19 (a few samples of this study predate the infection). Cell type and time point are not known. Each CDR3 is given with its conserved first and last residue. The D gene is left open where the match is weak. Size values are once, few and many counts, or a class for expanded clones, and some rows have none.

.	TRBV30	.	TRBJ1-2	CAWSGGASYGYTF	TGTGCCTGGAGTGGCGGGGCCAGCTATGGCTACACCTTC
.	TRBV4-1	once	TRBJ1-5	CASSPRGVSNQPQHF	TGCGCCAGCAGCCCGAGGGGGGTCAGCAATCAGCCCCAGCATTTT
TRBD1	TRBV6-5	few	TRBJ2-7	CASRGTGPSYEQYF	TGTGCCAGCAGGGGGACAGGGCCGTCCTACGAGCAGTACTTC
.	TRBV5-5	few	TRBJ2-1	CASSFEVEQFF	TGTGCCAGCAGCTTTGAAGTAGAGCAGTTCTTC
.	TRBV12-3/TRBV12-4	.	TRBJ1-3	CASSFGGSGNTIYF	TGTGCCAGCAGTTTCGGGGGCTCTGGAAACACCATATATTTT
.	TRBV20-1	.	TRBJ2-1	CSARDVGGEYNEQFF	TGCAGTGCTAGGGACGTGGGGGGCGAGTACAATGAGCAGTTCTTC
.	TRBV5-1	many	TRBJ1-1	CASSLSLSTEAFF	TGCGCCAGCAGCTTGAGTCTGTCCACTGAAGCTTTCTTT
.	TRBV7-6	few	TRBJ2-1	CASSLGWNNEQFF	TGTGCCAGCAGCTTAGGGTGGAACAATGAGCAGTTCTTC
TRBD1	TRBV7-6	.	TRBJ1-2	CASSPTGMGGYTF	TGTGCCAGCAGCCCGACAGGGATGGGCGGCTACACCTTC
.	TRBV14	.	TRBJ1-6	CASSQVSRSPLHF	TGTGCCAGCAGCCAAGTTTCCAGATCACCCCTCCACTTT
.	TRBV5-1	few	TRBJ1-2	CASSLEEGRGYTF	TGCGCCAGCAGCTTGGAGGAAGGGAGAGGCTACACCTTC
.	TRBV20-1	many	TRBJ2-7	CSARDTNLGWGRYEQYF	TGCAGTGCTAGAGATACGAACTTAGGTTGGGGGCGATACGAGCAGTACTTC
TRBD1	TRBV4-2	.	TRBJ2-1	CASSQSVPGQGAQEQFF	TGTGCCAGCAGCCAGTCAGTACCGGGACAGGGGGCGCAGGAGCAGTTCTTC
.	TRBV7-2	few	TRBJ2-3	CASSLGLAHTDTQYF	TGTGCCAGCAGCCTGGGGCTAGCCCACACAGATACGCAGTATTTT
.	TRBV27	.	TRBJ1-5	CASSSRTRGAGLSQPQHF	TGTGCCAGCAGTTCGAGGACTCGGGGGGCAGGGTTAAGTCAGCCCCAGCATTTT
.	TRBV5-7	.	TRBJ2-2	CASSLYRDTGELFF	TGTGCCAGCAGCTTGTATCGGGACACCGGGGAGCTGTTTTTT
.	TRBV27	.	TRBJ2-7	CASSTPGAPAYEQYF	TGTGCCAGCAGTACCCCCGGGGCCCCAGCCTACGAGCAGTACTTC
.	TRBV7-3	.	TRBJ2-1	CASSPGLEGEQFF	TGTGCCAGCAGCCCCGGGTTAGAAGGCGAGCAGTTCTTC
.	TRBV10-2	many	TRBJ2-5	CASSVTETQYF	TGCGCCAGCAGTGTGACAGAGACCCAGTACTTC